These T cell receptor beta chains were read from a single sample in a study of CD8 T cells in ankylosing spondylitis. TCRdb reanalysed the 5' RACE reads using MiXCR and keeps one entry per CDR3 protein. This sample has more than 600,000 distinct CDR3 sequences, with around 20% found just once. Input material: blood, either unsorted or a sorted T cell fraction (not recorded which). These receptors were collected from a male donor with ankylosing spondylitis. Each CDR3 is given with its conserved first and last residue. The D gene is left open where the match is weak. Size tells how often a clone was seen (once, few, many) or the class of an expanded clone, and some rows leave it out.

TRBD2	once	TRBJ2-5	TRBV5-1	CASSYYSGSEETQYF	TGCGCCAGCAGCTATTATAGCGGGAGCGAAGAGACCCAGTACTTC
NA	few	TRBJ2-5	TRBV7-2	CASSFDGRQETQYF	TGTGCCAGCAGCTTTGACGGCCGCCAAGAGACCCAGTACTTC
NA	NA	TRBJ1-2	TRBV15	CATSRRTGPINYGYTF	TGTGCCACCAGCAGAAGAACAGGGCCAATTAACTATGGCTACACCTTC
TRBD2	NA	TRBJ2-3	TRBV4-1	CASSQGSAGVVTQYF	TGCGCCAGCAGCCAAGGGTCTGCGGGGGTTGTTACGCAGTATTTT
NA	many	TRBJ2-1	TRBV6-1	CASSPTGAYNEQFF	TGTGCCAGCAGTCCCACCGGGGCCTACAATGAGCAGTTCTTC
NA	few	TRBJ2-7	TRBV3-1	CASSQARASTYEQYF	TGTGCCAGCAGCCAGGCTCGGGCTAGTACCTACGAGCAGTACTTC
NA	few	TRBJ2-2	TRBV5-1	CASSTGTEYTGELFF	TGCGCCAGCAGCACTGGGACGGAATACACCGGGGAGCTGTTTTTT
NA	NA	TRBJ2-2	TRBV5-1	CASSLGTTPNTGELFF	TGCGCCAGCAGCTTGGGCACAACCCCGAACACCGGGGAGCTGTTTTTT
NA	NA	TRBJ2-7	TRBV20-1	CSASGLGSYEQYF	TGCAGTGCTAGCGGGCTTGGGTCCTACGAGCAGTACTTC
TRBD2	NA	TRBJ2-1	TRBV12-3/TRBV12-4	CASSRGGRSQNEQFF	TGTGCCAGCAGCCGTGGCGGGAGGTCCCAAAATGAGCAGTTCTTC
NA	NA	TRBJ1-1	TRBV5-5	CASSFQGRTEAFF	TGTGCCAGCAGCTTCCAGGGTAGGACTGAAGCTTTCTTT
TRBD1	few	TRBJ1-2	TRBV30	CAWTTGGLDYGYTF	TGTGCCTGGACAACAGGGGGCCTCGACTATGGCTACACCTTC
NA	NA	TRBJ2-2	TRBV5-1	CASSFGPTNTGELFF	TGCGCCAGCAGCTTCGGACCGACTAACACCGGGGAGCTGTTTTTT
NA	NA	TRBJ1-5	TRBV11-2	CASSLDRQDANSNQPQHF	TGTGCCAGCAGCTTGGACCGACAGGATGCAAATAGCAATCAGCCCCAGCATTTT
NA	many	TRBJ1-5	TRBV12-3/TRBV12-4	CASSQQGNQPQHF	TGTGCCAGCAGTCAGCAGGGAAACCAGCCCCAGCATTTT
NA	NA	TRBJ1-1	TRBV7-9	CASSLDLPEAFF	TGTGCCAGCAGCTTAGATCTCCCTGAAGCTTTCTTT
TRBD1	NA	TRBJ1-1	TRBV2	CASSEAPARGQAFF	TGTGCCAGCAGTGAAGCACCGGCCAGGGGGCAGGCTTTCTTT
NA	once	TRBJ1-1	TRBV28	CACSFQYMNTEAFF	TGTGCCTGCAGTTTTCAATACATGAACACTGAAGCTTTCTTT
NA	few	TRBJ2-7	TRBV6-1	CASSEPTNSYEQYF	TGTGCCAGCAGTGAACCCACTAACTCCTACGAGCAGTACTTC
NA	NA	TRBJ1-2	TRBV2	CASRADYGYTF	TGTGCCAGCAGGGCGGACTATGGCTACACCTTC
TRBD1	NA	TRBJ2-7	TRBV5-1	CASSYGQGSGYEQYF	TGCGCCAGCAGCTATGGACAGGGATCTGGCTACGAGCAGTACTTC
NA	few	TRBJ1-5	TRBV6-1	CASIEAYSNQPQHF	TGTGCCAGCATAGAAGCGTATAGCAATCAGCCCCAGCATTTT
NA	NA	TRBJ2-1	TRBV20-1	CSGTGTLSYNEQFF	TGCAGTGGGACCGGGACACTAAGCTACAATGAGCAGTTCTTC
TRBD1	NA	TRBJ1-2	TRBV10-3	CAISESTGQNYGYTF	TGTGCCATCAGTGAAAGTACGGGACAGAACTATGGCTACACCTTC
NA	few	TRBJ2-7	TRBV27	CASSSGDRTIEQYF	TGTGCCAGCAGTTCCGGCGACAGGACCATCGAGCAGTACTTC
TRBD1	NA	TRBJ2-3	TRBV13	CASSTGQGDTDTQYF	TGTGCCAGCAGCACGGGACAGGGGGACACAGATACGCAGTATTTT
NA	few	TRBJ1-2	TRBV20-1	CSARKGGGDTNYGYTF	TGCAGTGCTAGAAAGGGCGGGGGAGATACGAACTATGGCTACACCTTC
NA	few	TRBJ2-6	TRBV11-2	CASSLDLAGANVLTF	TGTGCCAGCAGCTTAGATCTTGCTGGGGCCAACGTCCTGACTTTC
NA	few	TRBJ2-3	TRBV12-3/TRBV12-4	CASSFTQGYTDTQYF	TGTGCCAGCAGTTTTACGCAGGGGTACACAGATACGCAGTATTTT
NA	many	TRBJ2-7	TRBV4-2	CASSSGRSYEQYF	TGTGCCAGCAGCTCGGGCAGGTCCTACGAGCAGTACTTC
NA	few	TRBJ1-1	TRBV5-6	CASSPGLGENTEAFF	TGTGCCAGCAGCCCGGGACTGGGGGAGAACACTGAAGCTTTCTTT
NA	NA	TRBJ2-7	TRBV29-1	CSVGYSYEQYF	TGCAGCGTTGGCTACTCCTACGAGCAGTACTTC
TRBD1	NA	TRBJ2-1	TRBV27	CASSLSDRDNEQFF	TGTGCCAGCAGTTTATCCGACAGGGACAATGAGCAGTTCTTC